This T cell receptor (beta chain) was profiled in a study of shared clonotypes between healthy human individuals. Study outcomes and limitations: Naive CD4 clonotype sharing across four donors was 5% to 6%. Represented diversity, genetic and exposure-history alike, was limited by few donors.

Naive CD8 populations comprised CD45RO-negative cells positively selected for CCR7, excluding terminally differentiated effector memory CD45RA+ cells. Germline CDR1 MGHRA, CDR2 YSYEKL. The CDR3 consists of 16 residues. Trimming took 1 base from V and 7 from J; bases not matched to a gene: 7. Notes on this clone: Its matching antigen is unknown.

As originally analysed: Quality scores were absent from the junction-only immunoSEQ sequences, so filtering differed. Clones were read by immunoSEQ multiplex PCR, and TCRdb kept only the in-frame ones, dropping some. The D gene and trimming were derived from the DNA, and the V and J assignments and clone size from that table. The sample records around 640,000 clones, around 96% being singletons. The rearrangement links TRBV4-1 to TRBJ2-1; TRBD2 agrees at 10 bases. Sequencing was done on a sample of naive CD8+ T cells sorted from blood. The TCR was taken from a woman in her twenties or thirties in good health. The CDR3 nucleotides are TGCGCCAGCAGCCAAGGTCTAGCGGGAGCGGTAAATGAGCAGTTCTTC. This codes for CASSQGLAGAVNEQFF.